A single sample gave rise to the 32 T cell receptor beta chains below, sequenced in a study of T-cell memory formation after mild COVID-19. TCRdb used MiXCR to reprocess the 5' RACE reads, holding one entry per CDR3 protein. This sample yields 400,000 to 500,000 distinct CDR3 sequences, of which roughly 24% are seen a single time; around 8.7% belongs to the top ten. Sequenced input: PBMCs or a T cell subset sorted from them (not recorded which). These receptors were obtained from an adult woman who had mild COVID-19 (a few samples of this study predate the infection). Cell type and time point are not known.

V usage is TRBV12-3 or TRBV12-4 and J usage is TRBJ1-5; 8 bases line up with TRBD1. V shed 6 bases and J 0 bases; nucleotides not matched to a gene: 7. The CDR3 length is 16 residues. As DNA, the CDR3 is TGTGCCAGCAGCCCAGGGGGCATCTATAGCAATCAGCCCCAGCATTTT. Amino acids: CASSPGGIYSNQPQHF.

V and J are TRBV30 and TRBJ1-2, with D possibly TRBD1 on 6 matching bases. From germline, CDR1 is GTSNPN and CDR2 SVGIG (reference sequence). There are 19 residues in the CDR3. Trimming pared 3 bases from V and 10 bases from J, leaving 36 bases between. The CDR3 region has the DNA TGTGCCTGGAGGGTTGCCAGGGACACCGTTTTTTATGGAGAAGGCTCCTACACCTTC. Translation gives CAWRVARDTVFYGEGSYTF.

The chain couples TRBV9 to TRBJ2-3; the D is unclear. The germline gives CDR1 SGDLS, CDR2 YYNGEE. The CDR3 extends over 16 amino acids. The ends were cut back, 2 bases at V and 4 bases at J, with 17 bases in the middle. CDR3 sequence: CASSVYNLPSADTQYF. CDR3 DNA: TGTGCCAGCAGCGTCTATAACTTACCGTCGGCAGATACGCAGTATTTT.

This clonotype has a handful of counts. The chain recombines TRBV6-4 with TRBJ2-1, with D tentatively TRBD2 (6 bases). Germline lookup yields CDR1 MRHNA and CDR2 SNTAGT. The V and J ends lost 4 bases and 0 bases respectively, with 7 bases between them. There are 14 residues in the CDR3. CDR3 sequence reads: CASSASDSYNEQFF. CDR3 in DNA: TGTGCCAGCAGTGCTAGCGACTCCTACAATGAGCAGTTCTTC.

On this clonotype: This clone may be a read error of a much larger clone one base away. Here the CDR3 DNA reads TGTGCCAGTAGTATGGACAGCGTTTATCGGCCCCAGCATTTT. The encoded protein is CASSMDSVYRPQHF. The chain is built from TRBV19 and TRBJ1-5; D possibly corresponds to TRBD1 (6 bases). CDR3 size: 14 residues. In germline, CDR1 is LNHDA, CDR2 SQIVND (reference sequence). Deletions cut 3 bases from V and 9 bases from J, with 15 bases between.

The rearrangement links TRBV18 to TRBJ1-1; the match to TRBD1 covers 7 bases. Germline V gene lookup returns CDR1 KGHSH and CDR2 LQKENI. V trimming: 5 bases; J trimming: 6 bases; junction bases outside the gene matches: 9. The CDR3 runs 14 residues. The CDR3 protein is CASSSTGLKSEAFF. CDR3 bases: TGTGCCAGCTCATCGACAGGGCTGAAGTCTGAAGCTTTCTTT. The full variable domain, in which reference TRBV18 and TRBJ1-1 provide the parts outside the CDR3, is NAGVMQNPRHLVRRRGQEARLRCSPMKGHSHVYWYRQLPEEGLKFMVYLQKENIIDESGMPKERFSAEFPKEGPSILRIQQVVRGDSAAYFCASSSTGLKSEAFFGQGTRLTVV.

The chain links TRBV9 to TRBJ2-2, with D hard to call. The CDR3 is 15 amino acids. The germline gives CDR1 SGDLS, CDR2 YYNGEE. Trimming left V 0 bases short and J 2 bases short, with 8 bases between. CDR3 amino acids: CASSVGQLNTGELFF. In nucleotides, the CDR3 is TGTGCCAGCAGCGTAGGTCAGCTTAACACCGGGGAGCTGTTTTTT.

The rearrangement uses TRBV7-9 and TRBJ2-4, with D perhaps TRBD1 or TRBD2 (5 bases each). Trimming shortened V by 5 bases and J by 1 base, and 18 bases separated the two germline ends. The CDR3 has 17 residues. The germline V gene has CDR1 SEHNR and CDR2 FQNEAQ (reference sequence). This chain's CDR3 is CASSPPGTARAKNIQYF. The CDR3 bases are TGTGCCAGCAGCCCACCCGGGACGGCGAGGGCCAAAAACATTCAGTACTTC.

V is TRBV7-9 and J is TRBJ2-7; 10 nucleotides align to TRBD2. The CDR3 is 15 residues long. The trim removed 5 bases at V and 2 bases at J, leaving 6 bases unmatched. Germline-derived CDR1 and CDR2 are SEHNR and FQNEAQ (reference sequence). The CDR3 protein is CASSQGLAETYEQYF. The CDR3 DNA reads as TGTGCCAGCAGCCAAGGACTAGCGGAGACCTACGAGCAGTACTTC.

This clonotype was detected only a few times. This rearrangement joins TRBV2 to TRBJ2-3; 9 bases agree with TRBD1. CDR3 length: 16 residues. With 6 bases clipped from V and 8 bases from J, the junction kept 15 bases outside the gene matches. The germline gives CDR1 SNHLY, CDR2 FYNNEI. The CDR3 nucleotides read TGTGCCAGCAGCATACTACCGGGACAGGGAAGGGGTACGCAGTATTTT. This gives the protein CASSILPGQGRGTQYF.

The gene calls are TRBV12-3 or TRBV12-4 and TRBJ1-6; tentatively, D is TRBD1 (5 bases). Trimming removed 5 bases at V and 16 bases at J, with 24 bases between. The CDR3 spans 15 residues. The CDR3 bases are TGTGCCAGCAGTGCCCAGGGTTCCCCAAGCCCTGTTCTCCACTTT. Protein sequence: CASSAQGSPSPVLHF.

The chain is built from TRBV7-9 and TRBJ1-1; the D is unclear. The CDR3 extends over 13 amino acids. Looked up from germline, CDR1 is SEHNR and CDR2 is FQNEAQ (reference sequence). The ends were cut back, 4 bases at V and 4 bases at J, with 10 bases in the middle. CDR3 in DNA: TGTGCCAGCAGCTCTGGACTGCTCACTGAAGCTTTCTTT. Translated, it gives CASSSGLLTEAFF.

This rearrangement joins TRBV7-2 to TRBJ2-1; no reliable D call. The CDR3 loop spans 13 amino acids. Trimming took off 1 base at V and 1 base at J, with 2 bases between the two ends. Germline CDR1 SGHTA, CDR2 FQGNSA. The CDR3 loop is CASSLVSYNEQFF. The CDR3, as DNA: TGTGCCAGCAGCTTAGTTTCCTACAATGAGCAGTTCTTC.

The DNA for the CDR3 is TGTGCCAGCCGACCGGGATCCGGGGCGAGGAACACTGAAGCTTTCTTT. Translating gives CASRPGSGARNTEAFF. The chain recombines TRBV7-9 with TRBJ1-1; TRBD1 is a possible D gene (5 bases). Per germline, CDR1 SEHNR and CDR2 FQNEAQ (reference sequence). There are 16 residues in the CDR3. Trimming cost V 8 bases and J 1 base, with 20 bases left between them.

V is TRBV6-5 and J is TRBJ2-1; D tentatively fits TRBD1 or TRBD2 (5 bases each). The CDR3 runs to 15 residues. CDR1 and CDR2 from the germline V gene are MNHEY and SVGAGI. The germline V and J ends were trimmed by 4 bases and 8 bases, with 18 bases remaining between them. The CDR3 loop is CASSLPGPYGDEQFF. The CDR3, as DNA: TGTGCCAGCAGTTTGCCGGGACCCTACGGGGATGAGCAGTTCTTC.

This clonotype has a handful of counts. This rearrangement joins TRBV7-2 to TRBJ2-3; D gene unclear. The germline V gene encodes CDR1 SGHTA and CDR2 FQGNSA. CDR3 length: 13 amino acids. The ends were cut back, 2 bases at V and 6 bases at J, with 9 bases in the middle. CDR3: CASSLLESDTQYF. The CDR3 DNA reads TGTGCCAGCAGCTTACTAGAATCGGATACGCAGTATTTT. The variable domain in full, with the rest retrieved from reference TRBV7-2 and TRBJ2-3, is GAGVSQSPSNKVTEKGKDVELRCDPISGHTALYWYRQSLGQGLEFLIYFQGNSAPDKSGLPSDRFSAERTGGSVSTLTIQRTQQEDSAVYLCASSLLESDTQYFGPGTRLTVL.

This clonotype appeared a few times. This sequence joins TRBV4-2 and TRBJ1-1; possible D gene TRBD1, 5 bases. V was shortened by 3 bases and J by 0 bases, with 8 bases between the two germline ends. The CDR3 spans 14 residues. Germline CDR1 reads LGHNA; CDR2 reads YNFKEQ. The CDR3 loop is CASSHGTVNTEAFF. The CDR3 region has the DNA TGTGCCAGCAGCCACGGGACCGTGAACACTGAAGCTTTCTTT.

The chain carries TRBV7-6 and TRBJ1-6, with D hard to call. The CDR3 length is 15 residues. Germline values: CDR1 SGHVS, CDR2 FNYEAQ. Between the trimmed V and J ends, which lost 1 base and 6 bases, there was a span of 10 bases. In DNA form, the CDR3 reads TGTGCCAGCAGCTTAGGAGCAGCGATTAATTCACCCCTCCACTTT. This encodes CASSLGAAINSPLHF.

The CDR3 sequence: CASMKRSSTDTQYF. CDR3 sequence (DNA): TGTGCCAGCATGAAGCGGAGCAGCACAGATACGCAGTATTTT. The V call is TRBV6-5, the J call TRBJ2-3, with D maybe TRBD2 (5 bases). CDR1 MNHEY and CDR2 SVGAGI come from the germline V gene. Trimming left V 7 bases short and J 0 bases short, with 11 bases between. This CDR3 contains 14 residues.

The chain is built from TRBV6-5 and TRBJ2-7; 9 bases map to TRBD2. Unmatched junction bases numbered 7, after V lost 5 bases and J lost 2 bases. Germline V gene lookup returns CDR1 MNHEY and CDR2 SVGAGI. The CDR3 has 15 residues. Here the CDR3 reads CASSRTSESTYEQYF. The CDR3 coding sequence is TGTGCCAGCAGTCGGACTAGCGAATCTACCTACGAGCAGTACTTC.

The rearrangement links TRBV7-2 to TRBJ1-5; 8 positions agree with TRBD1. Germline V lookup: CDR1 SGHTA, CDR2 FQGNSA. CDR3 length: 14 residues. V dropped 1 base and J dropped 6; count of bases not matched to a gene: 2. The CDR3 DNA sequence: TGTGCCAGCAGCTTAGGGACAGGGTCTCAGCCCCAGCATTTT. This gives the protein CASSLGTGSQPQHF.

The chain employs TRBV12-3 or TRBV12-4 and TRBJ2-7; D unclear. The CDR3 is made up of 12 amino acids. V was shortened by 6 bases and J by 6 bases, with 12 bases between the two germline ends. The CDR3 loop reads CASSLWGSEQYF. CDR3 coding DNA: TGTGCCAGCAGCCTATGGGGAAGCGAGCAGTACTTC.

This clonotype appeared a few times. The rearrangement uses TRBV5-1 and TRBJ1-2, with D possibly being TRBD1 (6 bases). Germline CDR1 and CDR2: SGHRS and YFSETQ. V was trimmed by 4 bases and J by 6 bases, leaving 16 bases between them. The CDR3 is 14 residues long. In DNA, the CDR3 is TGCGCCAGCAGCCAGACAGGCGGGAAAAATGGCTACACCTTC. Its protein is CASSQTGGKNGYTF.

J is TRBJ1-2 and V is TRBV12-3 or TRBV12-4; the D is unclear. This CDR3 is built from 14 residues. V shed 7 bases and J shed 2 bases, with 14 bases lying between them. The CDR3 spells CASTIGGPNYGYTF. The CDR3 region has the DNA TGTGCCAGCACCATCGGCGGGCCAAACTATGGCTACACCTTC.

This chain joins TRBV6-1 and TRBJ2-7, with 11 bases identical to TRBD1. This CDR3 is 15 amino acids long. Germline V gene sequence: CDR1 MNHNS, CDR2 SASEGT. V gave up 3 bases and J gave up 5 bases; unmatched junction bases: 6. DNA of the CDR3: TGTGCCAGCAGTGAGTGGACAGGGGGCGTCGACGAGCAGTACTTC. It is translated as CASSEWTGGVDEQYF.

The rearrangement links TRBV2 to TRBJ1-5, with 7 bases aligning to TRBD1. The CDR3 has 13 residues. The junction had 2 bases not matched to a gene; V was cut back by 3 bases and J by 6 bases. The V gene's germline CDR1 is SNHLY and CDR2 FYNNEI. The CDR3 DNA sequence: TGTGCCAGCAGTGACAACAGGGGTCAGCCCCAGCATTTT. This sequence encodes CASSDNRGQPQHF.

There are a few counts of this clonotype. The rearrangement links TRBV12-3 or TRBV12-4 to TRBJ2-2; D is unresolved. The CDR3 is 12 amino acids. Trimming removed 5 bases from V and 9 bases from J, with 10 bases in between. The CDR3 DNA reads as TGTGCCAGCAGTCCCGGGTCGAGGGAGCTGTTTTTT. This sequence encodes CASSPGSRELFF.

This clonotype was counted between two and nine times. This chain uses TRBV11-2 with TRBJ2-7; TRBD2 aligns across 12 bases. Germline values: CDR1 SGHAT, CDR2 FQNNGV. The CDR3 totals 17 residues. The V and J ends lost 3 bases and 6 bases, in that order; junction bases with no gene match: 12. The CDR3 sequence: CASSFDSLAGGPGEQYF. Here the CDR3 DNA reads TGTGCCAGCAGCTTCGATTCGCTAGCGGGGGGGCCTGGCGAGCAGTACTTC.

A word on this clonotype: Possible read error: a much larger clone is one base away. The CDR3 DNA reads TGTGCCAGCACCTTAGGGGGGACCTACAATGAGCAGTTCTTC. This encodes CASTLGGTYNEQFF. This chain links TRBV27 with TRBJ2-1; D might be TRBD1 or TRBD2, each matching 6 bases. From germline, CDR1 is MNHEY and CDR2 SMNVEV (reference sequence). Between the trimmed V and J ends, which lost 7 bases and 2 bases, there was a span of 12 bases. This CDR3 is built from 14 residues.

The rearrangement uses TRBV18 and TRBJ2-7, with D unclear. Germline V gene data show CDR1 as KGHSH and CDR2 as LQKENI. The CDR3 has 15 residues. Trimming took off 0 bases at V and 3 bases at J, with 12 bases between the two ends. The CDR3 DNA reads as TGTGCCAGCTCACCACCGTCCAGCCTCCTCTACGAGCAGTACTTC. It translates to CASSPPSSLLYEQYF.

The CDR3 bases are TGTGCCAGCAGCTTGGTTGTAGCTAGCGGGACCTACAATGAGCAGTTCTTC. This sequence encodes CASSLVVASGTYNEQFF. The rearrangement uses TRBV5-5 and TRBJ2-1, with 9 bases aligning to TRBD2. V trimming: 0 bases; J trimming: 2 bases; junction bases outside the gene matches: 6. The CDR3 spans 17 residues. Looked up from germline, CDR1 is SGHKS and CDR2 is YYEKEE (reference sequence).

This clonotype has just a few counts. This sequence joins TRBV4-1 and TRBJ2-5, with D tentatively TRBD1 or TRBD2 (5 bases each). The CDR3 has 16 amino acids. Germline lookup yields CDR1 MGHRA and CDR2 YSYEKL. V was cut by 1 base and J by 4 bases, with 16 bases left in between. CDR3 coding DNA: TGCGCCAGCAGCCAAGGCCCCACTAGAAGGGGAGAGACCCAGTACTTC. This encodes CASSQGPTRRGETQYF.